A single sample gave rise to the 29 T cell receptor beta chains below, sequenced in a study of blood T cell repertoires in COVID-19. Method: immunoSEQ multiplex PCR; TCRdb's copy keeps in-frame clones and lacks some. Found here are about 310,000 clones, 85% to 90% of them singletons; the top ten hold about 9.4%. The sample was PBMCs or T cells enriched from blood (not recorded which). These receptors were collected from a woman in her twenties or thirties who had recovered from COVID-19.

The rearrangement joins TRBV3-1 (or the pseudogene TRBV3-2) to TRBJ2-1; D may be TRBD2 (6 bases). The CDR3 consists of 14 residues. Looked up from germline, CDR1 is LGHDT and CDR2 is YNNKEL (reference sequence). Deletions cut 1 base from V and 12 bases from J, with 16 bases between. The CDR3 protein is CASSQGLDRAWQFF. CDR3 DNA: TGTGCCAGCAGCCAAGGACTAGATCGGGCTTGGCAGTTCTTC.

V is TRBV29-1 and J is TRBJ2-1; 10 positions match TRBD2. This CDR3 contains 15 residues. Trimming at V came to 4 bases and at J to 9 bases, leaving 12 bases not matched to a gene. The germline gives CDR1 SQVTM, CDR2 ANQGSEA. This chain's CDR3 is CSVVTSGNWEGEQFF. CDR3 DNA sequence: TGCAGCGTTGTAACTAGCGGGAATTGGGAGGGTGAGCAGTTCTTC.

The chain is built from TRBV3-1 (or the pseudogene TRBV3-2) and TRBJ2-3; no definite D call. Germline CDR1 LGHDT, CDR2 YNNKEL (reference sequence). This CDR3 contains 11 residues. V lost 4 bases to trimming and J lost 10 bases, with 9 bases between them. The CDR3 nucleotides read TGTGCCAGCAGCCGTGGCCCACCGCAGTATTTT. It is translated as CASSRGPPQYF.

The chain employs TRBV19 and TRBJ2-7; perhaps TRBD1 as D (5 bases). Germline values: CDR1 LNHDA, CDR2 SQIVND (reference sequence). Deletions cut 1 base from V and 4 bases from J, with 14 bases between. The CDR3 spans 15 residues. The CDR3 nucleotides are TGTGCCAGTAGTATAGCCCTGGGGCTGATGTACGAGCAGTACTTC. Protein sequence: CASSIALGLMYEQYF.

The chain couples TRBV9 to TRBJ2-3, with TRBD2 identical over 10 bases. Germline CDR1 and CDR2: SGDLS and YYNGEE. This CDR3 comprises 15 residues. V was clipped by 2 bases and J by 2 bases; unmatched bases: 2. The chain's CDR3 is CASSVTSGNTDTQYF. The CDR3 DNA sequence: TGTGCCAGCAGCGTCACTAGCGGGAACACAGATACGCAGTATTTT.

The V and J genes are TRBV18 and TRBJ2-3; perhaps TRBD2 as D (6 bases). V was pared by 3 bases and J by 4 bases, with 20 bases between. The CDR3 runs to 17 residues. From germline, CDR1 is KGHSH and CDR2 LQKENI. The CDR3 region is CASSPSSPSDLADTQYF. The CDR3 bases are TGTGCCAGCTCACCCTCCTCTCCTAGCGACCTAGCAGATACGCAGTATTTT.

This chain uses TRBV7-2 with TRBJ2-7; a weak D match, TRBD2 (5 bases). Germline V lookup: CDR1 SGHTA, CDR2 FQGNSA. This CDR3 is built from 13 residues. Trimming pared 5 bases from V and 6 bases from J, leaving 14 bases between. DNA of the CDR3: TGTGCCAGCAGCACCCGGGAAGGGCTCGAGCAGTACTTC. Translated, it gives CASSTREGLEQYF.

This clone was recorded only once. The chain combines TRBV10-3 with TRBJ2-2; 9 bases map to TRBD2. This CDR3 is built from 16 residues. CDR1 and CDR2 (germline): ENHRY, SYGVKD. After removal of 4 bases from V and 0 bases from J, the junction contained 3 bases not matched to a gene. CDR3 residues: CAISAASGANTGELFF. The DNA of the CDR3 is TGTGCCATCAGTGCTGCTAGCGGGGCGAACACCGGGGAGCTGTTTTTT.

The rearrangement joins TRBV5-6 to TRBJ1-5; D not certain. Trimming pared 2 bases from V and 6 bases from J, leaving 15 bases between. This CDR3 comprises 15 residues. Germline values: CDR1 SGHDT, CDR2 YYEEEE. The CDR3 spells CASSFYSHGFQPQHF. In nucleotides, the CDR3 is TGTGCCAGCAGCTTTTATTCCCACGGGTTTCAGCCCCAGCATTTT.

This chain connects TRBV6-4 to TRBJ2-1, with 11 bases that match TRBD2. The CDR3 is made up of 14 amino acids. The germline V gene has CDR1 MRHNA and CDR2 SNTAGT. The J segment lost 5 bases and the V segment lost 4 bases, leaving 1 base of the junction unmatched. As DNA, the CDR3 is TGTGCCAGCAGTGGACTAGCGGGAAACAATGAGCAGTTCTTC. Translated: CASSGLAGNNEQFF.

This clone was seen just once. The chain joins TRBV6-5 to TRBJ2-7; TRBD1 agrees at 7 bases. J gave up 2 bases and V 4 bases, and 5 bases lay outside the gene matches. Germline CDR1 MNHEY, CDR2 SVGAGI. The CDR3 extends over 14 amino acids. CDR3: CASSSGTDPYEQYF. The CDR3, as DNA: TGTGCCAGCAGTTCCGGGACAGACCCCTACGAGCAGTACTTC.

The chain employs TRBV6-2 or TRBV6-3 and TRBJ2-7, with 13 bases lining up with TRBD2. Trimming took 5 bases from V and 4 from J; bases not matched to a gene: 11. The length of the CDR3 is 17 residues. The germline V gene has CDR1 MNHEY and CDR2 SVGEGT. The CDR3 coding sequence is TGTGCCAGCAGTAACGGACTAGCGGGAGTCGGGCTTTACGAGCAGTACTTC. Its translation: CASSNGLAGVGLYEQYF.

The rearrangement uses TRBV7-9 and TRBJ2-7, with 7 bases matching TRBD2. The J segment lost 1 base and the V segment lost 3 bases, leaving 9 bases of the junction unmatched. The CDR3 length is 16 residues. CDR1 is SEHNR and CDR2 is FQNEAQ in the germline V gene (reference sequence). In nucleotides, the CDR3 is TGTGCCAGCAGCTTCAGTTTAGCGGGCGCTTCCTACGAGCAGTACTTC. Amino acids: CASSFSLAGASYEQYF. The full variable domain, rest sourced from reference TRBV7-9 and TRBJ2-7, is DTGVSQNPRHKITKRGQNVTFRCDPISEHNRLYWYRQTLGQGPEFLTYFQNEAQLEKSRLLSDRFSAERPKGSFSTLEIQRTEQGDSAMYLCASSFSLAGASYEQYFGPGTRLTVT.

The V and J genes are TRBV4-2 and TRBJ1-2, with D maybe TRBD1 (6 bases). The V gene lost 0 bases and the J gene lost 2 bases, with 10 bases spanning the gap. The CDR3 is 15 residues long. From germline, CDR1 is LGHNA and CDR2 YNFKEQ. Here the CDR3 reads CASSQDLTGNYGYTF. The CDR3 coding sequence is TGTGCCAGCAGCCAAGATTTAACAGGGAACTATGGCTACACCTTC.

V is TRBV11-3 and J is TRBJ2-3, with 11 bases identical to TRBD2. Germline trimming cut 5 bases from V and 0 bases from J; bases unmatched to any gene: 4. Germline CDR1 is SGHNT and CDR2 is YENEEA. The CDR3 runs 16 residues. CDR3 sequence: CASSIGTSGSTDTQYF. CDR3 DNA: TGTGCCAGCAGCATTGGGACTAGCGGTAGCACAGATACGCAGTATTTT.

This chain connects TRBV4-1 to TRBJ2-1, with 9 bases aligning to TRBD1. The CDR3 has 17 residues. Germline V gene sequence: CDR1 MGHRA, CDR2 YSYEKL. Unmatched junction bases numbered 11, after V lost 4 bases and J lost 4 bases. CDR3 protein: CASSPLPNRGPYNEQFF. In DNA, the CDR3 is TGCGCCAGCAGCCCTCTGCCCAACAGGGGGCCTTACAATGAGCAGTTCTTC.

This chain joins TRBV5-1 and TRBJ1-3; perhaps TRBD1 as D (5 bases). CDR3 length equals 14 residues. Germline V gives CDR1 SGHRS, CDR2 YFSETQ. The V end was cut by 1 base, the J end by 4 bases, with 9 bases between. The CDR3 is CASSLWGAGNTIYF. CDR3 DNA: TGCGCCAGCAGCTTGTGGGGCGCAGGAAACACCATATATTTT.

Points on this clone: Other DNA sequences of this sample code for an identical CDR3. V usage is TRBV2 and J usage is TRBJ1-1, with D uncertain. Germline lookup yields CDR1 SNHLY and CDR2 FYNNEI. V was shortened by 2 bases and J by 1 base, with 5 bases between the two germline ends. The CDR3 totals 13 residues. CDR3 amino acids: CASSEYRNTEAFF. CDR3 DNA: TGTGCCAGCAGTGAATATCGGAACACTGAAGCTTTCTTT.

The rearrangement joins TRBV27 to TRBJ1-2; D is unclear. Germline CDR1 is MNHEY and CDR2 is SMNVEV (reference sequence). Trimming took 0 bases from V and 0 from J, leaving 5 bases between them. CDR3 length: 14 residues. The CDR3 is CASSLSSTNYGYTF. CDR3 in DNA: TGTGCCAGCAGTTTATCGTCAACTAACTATGGCTACACCTTC.

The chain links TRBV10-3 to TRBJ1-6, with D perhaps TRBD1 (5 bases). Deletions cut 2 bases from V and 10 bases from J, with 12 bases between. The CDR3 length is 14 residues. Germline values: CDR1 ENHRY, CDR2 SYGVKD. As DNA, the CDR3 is TGTGCCATCAGTGAGATCAGGGTAGAATCACCCCTCCACTTT. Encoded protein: CAISEIRVESPLHF.

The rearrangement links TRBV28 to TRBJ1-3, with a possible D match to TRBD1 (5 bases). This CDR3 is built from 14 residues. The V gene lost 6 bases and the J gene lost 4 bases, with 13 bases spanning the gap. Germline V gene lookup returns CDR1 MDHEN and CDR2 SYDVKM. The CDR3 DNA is TGTGCCAGCAGCGACTGGCAGGGAGGAAACACCATATATTTT. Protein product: CASSDWQGGNTIYF.

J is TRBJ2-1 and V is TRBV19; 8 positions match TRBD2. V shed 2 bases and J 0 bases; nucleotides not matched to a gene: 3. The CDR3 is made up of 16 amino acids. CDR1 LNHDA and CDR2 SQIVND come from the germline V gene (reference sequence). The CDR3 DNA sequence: TGTGCCAGTAGTATACACAGCGGGAGCTCCTACAATGAGCAGTTCTTC. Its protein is CASSIHSGSSYNEQFF.

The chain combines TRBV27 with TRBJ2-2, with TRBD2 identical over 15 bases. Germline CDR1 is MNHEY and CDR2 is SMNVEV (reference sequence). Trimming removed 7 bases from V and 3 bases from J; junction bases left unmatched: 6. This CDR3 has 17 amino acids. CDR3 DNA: TGTGCCAGCATCGGGACTAGCGGGAGGCCTTACACCGGGGAGCTGTTTTTT. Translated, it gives CASIGTSGRPYTGELFF.

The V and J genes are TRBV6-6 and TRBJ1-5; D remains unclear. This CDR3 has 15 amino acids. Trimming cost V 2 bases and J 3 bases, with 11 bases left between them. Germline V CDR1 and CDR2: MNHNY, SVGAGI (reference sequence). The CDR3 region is CASSYGGRNNQPQHF. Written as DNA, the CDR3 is TGTGCCAGCAGTTACGGTGGCAGAAACAATCAGCCCCAGCATTTT.

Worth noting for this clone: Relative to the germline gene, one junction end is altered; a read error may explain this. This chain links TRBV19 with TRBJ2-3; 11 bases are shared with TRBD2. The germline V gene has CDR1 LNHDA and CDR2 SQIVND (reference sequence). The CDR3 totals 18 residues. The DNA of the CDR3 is TGTGCCAGTACTATAGCGGGAGGGCCCCGACCCAACACAGATACGCAGTATTTT. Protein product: CASTIAGGPRPNTDTQYF.

DNA of the CDR3: TGTGCCAGTAGTATCAGCACAGGGAGAGAGACCCAGTACTTC. Translating gives CASSISTGRETQYF. The chain couples TRBV19 to TRBJ2-5; a possible D gene is TRBD1 (6 bases). Germline lookup yields CDR1 LNHDA and CDR2 SQIVND (reference sequence). The CDR3 spans 14 residues. V dropped 3 bases and J dropped 4 bases, with 12 bases sitting between them.

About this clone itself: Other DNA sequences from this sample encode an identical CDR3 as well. CDR3 sequence (DNA): TGTGCCAGCAGCGTAGATCTTAGCGGGAGCACAGATACGCAGTATTTT. It codes for CASSVDLSGSTDTQYF. V usage is TRBV9 and J usage is TRBJ2-3; TRBD2 agrees at 7 bases. Trimming took 0 bases from V and 0 from J; bases not matched to a gene: 4. The CDR3 runs 16 residues. Per germline, CDR1 SGDLS and CDR2 YYNGEE.

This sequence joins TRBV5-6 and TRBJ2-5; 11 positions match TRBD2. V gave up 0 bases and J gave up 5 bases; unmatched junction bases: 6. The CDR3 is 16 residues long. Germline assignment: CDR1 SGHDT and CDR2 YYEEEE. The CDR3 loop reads CASSLVGTSGSETQYF. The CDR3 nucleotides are TGTGCCAGCAGCTTGGTAGGAACTAGCGGGAGTGAGACCCAGTACTTC.

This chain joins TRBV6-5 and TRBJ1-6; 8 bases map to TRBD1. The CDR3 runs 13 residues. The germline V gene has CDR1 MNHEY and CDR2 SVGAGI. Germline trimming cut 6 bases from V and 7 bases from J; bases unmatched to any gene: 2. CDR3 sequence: CASRDRDNSPLHF. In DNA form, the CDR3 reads TGTGCCAGCAGGGACAGGGACAATTCACCCCTCCACTTT.